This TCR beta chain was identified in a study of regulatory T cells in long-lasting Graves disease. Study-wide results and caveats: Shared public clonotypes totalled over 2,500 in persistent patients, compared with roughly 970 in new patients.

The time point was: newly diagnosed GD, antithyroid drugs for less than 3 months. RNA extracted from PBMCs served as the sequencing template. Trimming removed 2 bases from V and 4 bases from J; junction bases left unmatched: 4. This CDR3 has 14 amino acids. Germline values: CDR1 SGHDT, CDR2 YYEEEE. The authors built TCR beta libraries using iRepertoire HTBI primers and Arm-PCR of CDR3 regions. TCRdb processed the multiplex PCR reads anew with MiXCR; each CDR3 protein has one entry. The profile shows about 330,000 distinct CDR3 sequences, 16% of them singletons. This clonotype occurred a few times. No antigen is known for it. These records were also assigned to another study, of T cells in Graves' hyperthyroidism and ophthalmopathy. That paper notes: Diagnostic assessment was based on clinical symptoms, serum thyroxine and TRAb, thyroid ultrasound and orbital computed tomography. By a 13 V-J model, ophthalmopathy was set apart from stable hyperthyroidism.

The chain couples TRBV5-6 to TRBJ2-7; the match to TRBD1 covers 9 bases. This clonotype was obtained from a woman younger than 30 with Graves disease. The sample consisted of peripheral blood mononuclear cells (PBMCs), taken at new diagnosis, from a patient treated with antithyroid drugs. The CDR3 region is CASSLQGAGYEQYF. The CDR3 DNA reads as TGTGCCAGCAGCTTACAGGGGGCTGGGTACGAGCAGTACTTC.